The 19 T cell receptor beta chains given below trace back to one sample, sequenced in a study of T cell responses to AZD1222 COVID-19 vaccine. This table comes from immunoSEQ multiplex PCR, and its TCRdb copy is limited to in-frame clones, with some not included. This table holds fewer than 120,000 clones, about 81% found once. Sequencing was performed on peripheral blood, taken on day 0 of AZD1222 vaccination. Every receptor here comes from an adult in good health.

The sample holds a few counts of this clone. This chain connects TRBV4-3 to TRBJ2-1; 7 bases fit TRBD2. The V and J ends lost 4 bases and 7 bases, in that order; junction bases with no gene match: 13. The germline CDR1 and CDR2 sequences are LGHNA and YSLEER. The CDR3 runs to 16 residues. Here the CDR3 reads CASSPRGAGSWNEQFF. The CDR3 DNA reads TGCGCCAGCAGCCCCCGCGGAGCGGGATCATGGAATGAGCAGTTCTTC.

The sample holds a few counts of this clone. This chain links TRBV5-1 with TRBJ1-4, with unresolved D. This CDR3 has 14 amino acids. V lost 4 bases and J 4 bases, leaving 11 bases between the germline ends. The germline V gene encodes CDR1 SGHRS and CDR2 YFSETQ. The CDR3 DNA is TGCGCCAGCAGCGCCGGACGGGTTAATGAAAAACTGTTTTTT. This gives the protein CASSAGRVNEKLFF.

The chain is built from TRBV4-3 and TRBJ1-2; perhaps TRBD1 as D (5 bases). The CDR3 length is 16 residues. Deletions cut 0 bases from V and 4 bases from J, with 15 bases between. Germline CDR1 and CDR2: LGHNA and YSLEER. The CDR3 DNA sequence: TGCGCCAGCAGCCAAGATTCAGGGCCGGACCTCTATGGCTACACCTTC. Residues: CASSQDSGPDLYGYTF.

The V call is TRBV5-6, the J call TRBJ1-3, with 7 bases aligning to TRBD1. Germline CDR1 and CDR2: SGHDT and YYEEEE. This CDR3 spans 13 amino acids. Unmatched junction bases numbered 2, after V lost 0 bases and J lost 8 bases. The CDR3 loop reads CASSLDRGDTIYF. The CDR3, as DNA: TGTGCCAGCAGCTTGGACAGGGGTGACACCATATATTTT.

Written as DNA, the CDR3 is TGTGCCAGCAGCCCTTCGGGACAGGTCGATATCGTCGAAAAACTGTTTTTT. Translation gives CASSPSGQVDIVEKLFF. V and J are TRBV9 and TRBJ1-4, with TRBD1 matching over 8 bases. With 4 bases clipped from V and 8 bases from J, the junction kept 16 bases outside the gene matches. Germline CDR1 and CDR2: SGDLS and YYNGEE. This CDR3 contains 17 residues.

V is TRBV6-2 or TRBV6-3 and J is TRBJ1-1; D not certain. This CDR3 has 12 amino acids. Looked up from germline, CDR1 is MNHEY and CDR2 is SVGEGT. V lost 1 base, J lost 5 bases, and 5 bases lay in between. In DNA, the CDR3 is TGTGCCAGCAGTTACTTCCTAACTGAAGCTTTCTTT. Protein product: CASSYFLTEAFF.

The chain joins TRBV28 to TRBJ1-3, with D maybe TRBD1 (6 bases). Germline V gene data show CDR1 as MDHEN and CDR2 as SYDVKM. The CDR3 spans 15 residues. V gave up 5 bases and J gave up 0 bases, with 11 bases separating them. The CDR3 here is CASSEGGNSGNTIYF. The CDR3, as DNA: TGTGCCAGCAGTGAGGGGGGCAACTCTGGAAACACCATATATTTT.

Notes on this clone: This sample also contains other DNA sequences that code for the same CDR3. The V and J genes are TRBV6-5 and TRBJ1-2, with 8 bases fitting TRBD1. Losses at the gene ends were 0 bases for V and 3 bases for J; bases not matched to a gene: 3. The CDR3 is made up of 15 amino acids. CDR1 is MNHEY and CDR2 is SVGAGI in the germline V gene. DNA of the CDR3: TGTGCCAGCAGTTACTCCAACAGGGGGGACTATGGCTACACCTTC. This codes for CASSYSNRGDYGYTF.

CDR3 residues: CASSSNPGSGRNQPQHF. In DNA form, the CDR3 reads TGTGCCAGCAGCTCGAACCCAGGGAGCGGGCGCAATCAGCCCCAGCATTTT. The chain recombines TRBV7-8 with TRBJ1-5, with D possibly being TRBD1 (5 bases). CDR1 SGHVS and CDR2 FQNEAQ come from the germline V gene. The length of the CDR3 is 17 residues. Trimming took off 4 bases at V and 2 bases at J, with 18 bases between the two ends.

The V gene is TRBV11-1, the J gene TRBJ2-7; 10 bases agree with TRBD1. The V segment lost 4 bases and the J segment 1 base; nucleotides outside the gene matches: 7. There are 16 residues in the CDR3. Germline CDR1 is SGHAT and CDR2 is FQDESV (reference sequence). CDR3: CASSYRPGQGSYEQYF. The CDR3 DNA is TGTGCCAGCAGCTATAGACCGGGACAGGGGTCCTACGAGCAGTACTTC.

J is TRBJ1-2 and V is TRBV5-1; D unclear. Germline V gene lookup returns CDR1 SGHRS and CDR2 YFSETQ. The V end was cut by 2 bases, the J end by 2 bases, with 7 bases between. This CDR3 spans 13 amino acids. The CDR3 DNA is TGCGCCAGCAGCTTTGGCGAGAACTATGGCTACACCTTC. This encodes CASSFGENYGYTF.

The V call is TRBV19, the J call TRBJ2-1; 9 positions match TRBD2. CDR3 length: 14 residues. CDR1 is LNHDA and CDR2 is SQIVND in the germline V gene (reference sequence). V trimming: 3 bases; J trimming: 8 bases; junction bases outside the gene matches: 5. The CDR3 coding sequence is TGTGCCAGTAGTATGGCGGGAGGGCTTTATGAGCAGTTCTTC. This translates into CASSMAGGLYEQFF.

The V gene is TRBV6-5, the J gene TRBJ1-2; TRBD1 might be the D (6 bases). V shed 7 bases and J shed 4 bases, with 19 bases lying between them. The CDR3 sequence is 15 residues long. The germline V gene encodes CDR1 MNHEY and CDR2 SVGAGI. The CDR3, as DNA: TGTGCCAGCACAAAAAGGGGGGGCGCGAGCTATGGCTACACCTTC. Translated, it gives CASTKRGGASYGYTF.

The chain employs TRBV29-1 and TRBJ2-3, with D possibly TRBD1 on 6 matching bases. The CDR3 loop spans 14 amino acids. V was shortened by 6 bases and J by 2 bases, with 15 bases between the two germline ends. From germline, CDR1 is SQVTM and CDR2 ANQGSEA. CDR3: CSVARDISTDTQYF. CDR3 sequence (DNA): TGCAGCGTGGCCAGGGACATATCCACAGATACGCAGTATTTT.

The chain employs TRBV19 and TRBJ1-1, with no clear D. V lost 3 bases and J lost 12, with 20 bases in between. This CDR3 is 14 amino acids long. Germline assignment: CDR1 LNHDA and CDR2 SQIVND (reference sequence). CDR3 residues: CASSMGPRAGIPFF. The CDR3 DNA reads as TGTGCCAGTAGTATGGGTCCGAGGGCCGGGATACCTTTCTTT.

This clone was detected once. CDR3 in DNA: TGTGCCAGCAGTCCTTACAATTCACCCCTCCACTTT. Translated: CASSPYNSPLHF. The rearrangement links TRBV7-2 to TRBJ1-6, with no clear D. Germline V gene sequence: CDR1 SGHTA, CDR2 FQGNSA. V gave up 6 bases and J gave up 7 bases, with 7 bases separating them. The CDR3 spans 12 residues.

The rearrangement links TRBV19 to TRBJ2-7; 9 nucleotides agree with TRBD1. Germline V gene sequence: CDR1 LNHDA, CDR2 SQIVND (reference sequence). V shed 4 bases, J shed 2 bases, and the junction held 6 bases outside the gene matches. This CDR3 has 15 amino acids. In DNA, the CDR3 is TGTGCCAGTAGTAGCAGGACAGGGGTTCCCTACGAGCAGTACTTC. Amino acids: CASSSRTGVPYEQYF. The full variable domain, rest sourced from reference TRBV19 and TRBJ2-7, is DGGITQSPKYLFRKEGQNVTLSCEQNLNHDAMYWYRQDPGQGLRLIYYSQIVNDFQKGDIAEGYSVSREKKESFPLTVTSAQKNPTAFYLCASSSRTGVPYEQYFGPGTRLTVT.

This clone was seen a handful of times. V usage is TRBV28 and J usage is TRBJ1-4; 10 positions agree with TRBD1. The germline V gene encodes CDR1 MDHEN and CDR2 SYDVKM. The CDR3 totals 18 residues. J was trimmed by 0 bases and V by 1 base; bases with no gene match: 5. The CDR3 bases are TGTGCCAGCAGTTTATCCCCGACAGGGGGCCCAACTAATGAAAAACTGTTTTTT. This translates into CASSLSPTGGPTNEKLFF. The full variable domain, in which reference TRBV28 and TRBJ1-4 provide the parts outside the CDR3, is DVKVTQSSRYLVKRTGEKVFLECVQDMDHENMFWYRQDPGLGLRLIYFSYDVKMKEKGDIPEGYSVSREKKERFSLILESASTNQTSMYLCASSLSPTGGPTNEKLFFGSGTQLSVL.

The rearrangement joins TRBV27 to TRBJ2-3; D gene ambiguous. This CDR3 is built from 17 residues. Germline-derived CDR1 and CDR2 are MNHEY and SMNVEV (reference sequence). Trimming pared 4 bases from V and 5 bases from J, leaving 22 bases between. The CDR3 is CASSSDVRASVGDTQYF. The CDR3 DNA follows: TGTGCCAGCAGTTCGGACGTACGGGCCTCAGTAGGAGATACGCAGTATTTT.